The clone carrying this T cell receptor (beta chain) was found many times. This CDR3 region has 16 residues. Germline V CDR1 and CDR2: DFQATT, SNEGSKA (reference sequence). After removal of 4 bases from V and 2 bases from J, the junction contained 8 bases not matched to a gene. The time point here: newly diagnosed GD, antithyroid drugs for less than 3 months. Isolated PBMC RNA provided the starting material for the TCR library. Building the TCR beta libraries relied on iRepertoire HTBI primers, and CDR3 regions underwent Arm-PCR. TCRdb independently ran MiXCR on the multiplex PCR reads; one entry per CDR3 protein. The data contain some 320,000 distinct CDR3 sequences, 15% to 20% of them singletons. The data were obtained in a study of regulatory T cells in long-lasting Graves disease.

The chain uses TRBV20-1 and TRBJ2-1; the match to TRBD2 covers 10 bases. The TCR comes from a female donor with Graves disease. Sequenced here: peripheral blood mononuclear cells (PBMCs), sampled at new diagnosis, from a patient treated with antithyroid drugs. The CDR3 DNA is TGCAGTGCTATACAAGCGGGAGGGGTCACCTACAATGAGCAGTTCTTC. Its translation: CSAIQAGGVTYNEQFF.